This TCR beta chain comes out of a study of naive and memory T cell subsets. An equimolar mix of two oligonucleotides served as the beta constant-region primer for TRBC1 and TRBC2. Ligated cDNA was amplified by four rounds of PCR with nested alpha and beta constant-region primers and SP2. The cDNA 3' end received a ligated single-stranded oligonucleotide carrying the SP2 primer and a 12-nucleotide UMI. TCRdb called the UMI-ligation and nested PCR reads again in MiXCR, with one record for every CDR3 protein. Among about 160,000 distinct CDR3 sequences listed, approximately 24% were seen once. This clonotype was recorded many times. The target antigen is unknown. From germline, CDR1 is KGHDR and CDR2 SFDVKD. V was trimmed by 3 bases and J by 8 bases, leaving 10 bases between them. This CDR3 has 13 residues. Regarding the study as a whole: Naive repertoires, especially CD8, held a few larger clonotypes, possibly memory cells re-expressing CD45RA. A clonotype means one alpha or beta sequence, not an alpha/beta pair.

The chain has TRBV24-1 and TRBJ2-1, with D perhaps matching TRBD1 (5 bases). This TCR was sampled from a human donor in good health. The specimen was naive CD4+ T cells from blood. CDR3 coding DNA: TGTGCCACCAGTGATGGGGCAAGAGATGAGCAGTTCTTC. Translation gives CATSDGARDEQFF.